This record concerns one T cell receptor beta chain sequence. Its antigen is as yet unknown. This entry comes from a study of PD-1 blockade in mismatch repair-deficient tumors. Study-level background: Patients had about a dozen mismatch repair-deficient cancer types, all previously treated and progressing.

Using immunoSEQ multiplex PCR, the repertoire was profiled, and TCRdb retains in-frame clones only, with some absent. The data show about 100,000 clones, with roughly four fifths seen just once and 6.3% held by the top ten. Trimming took off 5 bases at V and 8 bases at J, with 9 bases between the two ends. The CDR3 is 11 amino acids. Germline values: CDR1 MGHDK, CDR2 SYGVNS. Study-wide results and limits: Tumor-resident clones, often undetectable pretreatment in blood, expanded then contracted after pembrolizumab.

Mismatch repair deficiency was confirmed in all patients, by PCR or immunohistochemistry. The chain uses TRBV25-1 and TRBJ2-5; D possibly matches TRBD1 or TRBD2 (5 bases each). Sample: peripheral blood, taken approximately 35 weeks after starting pembrolizumab. The clonotype originates from an adult with mismatch repair-deficient cancer. CDR3 coding DNA: TGTGCCAGCAGTCAACGGGACACCCAGTACTTC. It codes for CASSQRDTQYF.